One sample yielded the 9 T cell receptor beta chains listed below, sequenced in a study of T cells in localized non-small cell lung cancer (dated by TCRdb to 2020 to 2021). Library creation used the immunoSEQ multiplex PCR assay. The table comes from immuneACCESS by way of TCRdb, which keeps in-frame sequences with V and J called. Part of the clones is missing from these tables; in studies checked, under half for an unresolved V gene and the rest for unknown reasons. The sample has about 59,000 clones on record, almost 90% of them singletons. Nearly 2% of the sample is held by the ten biggest clonotypes. The sequenced sample was peripheral blood, obtained before any cancer treatment. These receptors were obtained from a woman aged 40-75 years with stage I lung adenocarcinoma.

The chain recombines TRBV9 with TRBJ2-7, with a possible D match to TRBD1 (6 bases). The germline CDR1 and CDR2 sequences are SGDLS and YYNGEE. The CDR3 length is 15 residues. Trimming cost V 0 bases and J 3 bases, with 13 bases left between them. This CDR3 is CASSVGGQRLYEQYF. The CDR3, as DNA: TGTGCCAGCAGCGTAGGAGGACAGCGGCTCTACGAGCAGTACTTC.

The gene calls are TRBV28 and TRBJ2-1; TRBD2 matches at 10 bases. The CDR3 covers 14 residues. CDR1 is MDHEN and CDR2 is SYDVKM in the germline V gene. V was clipped by 5 bases and J by 7 bases; unmatched bases: 5. CDR3 in DNA: TGTGCCAGCAGTCCGGGACTAGCGCAAAATGAGCAGTTCTTC. Amino acid sequence: CASSPGLAQNEQFF.

The chain carries TRBV7-3 and TRBJ2-5, with a tentative D call TRBD1 (5 bases). The CDR3 runs to 16 residues. Trimming shortened V by 4 bases and J by 7 bases, and 22 bases separated the two germline ends. The germline V gene has CDR1 SGHTA and CDR2 FQGTGA. DNA of the CDR3: TGTGCCAGCAGCTCTTTGGCAGGGAAGGATCGTGGGACCCAGTACTTC. Amino acid sequence: CASSSLAGKDRGTQYF.

V usage is TRBV29-1 and J usage is TRBJ2-7; 7 positions agree with TRBD2. The CDR3 totals 12 residues. J lost 7 bases, V lost 4 bases, and 7 bases had no gene match. Germline values: CDR1 SQVTM, CDR2 ANQGSEA. The CDR3: CSVVGQGGEQYF. For the CDR3, the DNA is TGCAGCGTTGTAGGGCAGGGAGGGGAGCAGTACTTC.

This clone was recorded only once. V and J are TRBV10-2 and TRBJ1-5; tentative D call: TRBD1 (6 bases). This CDR3 comprises 14 residues. Germline assignment: CDR1 WSHSY and CDR2 SAAADI. The ends were cut back, 0 bases at V and 6 bases at J, with 9 bases in the middle. The CDR3 coding sequence is TGCGCCAGCAGTGAGTCCCGGGGGCGTCAGCCCCAGCATTTT. It is translated as CASSESRGRQPQHF.

Turning to this clone: This CDR3 is also generated by other DNA sequences in the sample. The chain combines TRBV10-3 with TRBJ2-2; 8 bases agree with TRBD1. V lost 5 bases and J lost 2; bases outside the gene matches: 4. The CDR3 is 15 amino acids. The germline V gene has CDR1 ENHRY and CDR2 SYGVKD. The CDR3 nucleotides are TGTGCCATCAGTATGACAGGGGACAACACCGGGGAGCTGTTTTTT. Translated: CAISMTGDNTGELFF.

The V call is TRBV6-5, the J call TRBJ2-7; no reliable D call. The V gene lost 2 bases and the J gene lost 2 bases, with 7 bases spanning the gap. This CDR3 is built from 13 residues. Germline V gene lookup returns CDR1 MNHEY and CDR2 SVGAGI. DNA for the CDR3: TGTGCCAGCAGTTACGGGAAGGCCTACGAGCAGTACTTC. Protein product: CASSYGKAYEQYF.

The gene calls are TRBV20-1 and TRBJ2-7, with D hard to call. The length of the CDR3 is 11 residues. CDR1 is DFQATT, CDR2 SNEGSKA, per germline (reference sequence). V lost 3 bases and J 3 bases, leaving 6 bases between the germline ends. CDR3 sequence (DNA): TGCAGTGCTAGGTGGGACTACGAGCAGTACTTC. It translates to CSARWDYEQYF.

The chain joins TRBV9 to TRBJ2-5; D possibly matches TRBD1 or TRBD2 (5 bases each). CDR1 SGDLS and CDR2 YYNGEE come from the germline V gene. This CDR3 contains 13 residues. Trimming removed 6 bases from V and 5 bases from J, with 14 bases in between. The DNA for the CDR3 is TGTGCCAGCACGGGGCTAGCTCGGGAGACCCAGTACTTC. Translated: CASTGLARETQYF.